The clone carrying this TCR beta chain appeared many times. Its specificity is unknown. The data were taken from a study of regulatory T cells in long-lasting Graves disease. Sequencing libraries for TCR beta were prepared with iRepertoire HTBI primers and Arm-PCR of CDR3 regions. TCRdb analysed the multiplex PCR reads with MiXCR anew, one entry per CDR3 protein. The sample carries 400,000 to 550,000 distinct CDR3 sequences, about 15% recorded once. CDR1 and CDR2 from the germline V gene are MNHEY and SVGAGI. CDR3 length: 16 residues. The trim removed 2 bases at V and 7 bases at J, leaving 9 bases unmatched. Study-wide points: Newly diagnosed disease favored TRBV20-1 and TRBJ2-1 over persistent disease.

The time point: newly diagnosed GD, antithyroid drugs for less than 3 months. The TCR library used RNA extracted from PBMCs. This sample also belongs to another study, concerning T cells in Graves' hyperthyroidism and ophthalmopathy.

The chain recombines TRBV6-5 with TRBJ2-2; 8 bases map to TRBD2. Sequenced material: peripheral blood mononuclear cells (PBMCs), taken at new diagnosis, from a patient treated with antithyroid drugs. The clonotype was recovered from a woman aged 18-30 years with Graves disease. CDR3 region: CASSYRPGTSYGELFF. CDR3 sequence (DNA): TGTGCCAGCAGTTACCGTCCCGGGACTAGTTACGGGGAGCTGTTTTTT.